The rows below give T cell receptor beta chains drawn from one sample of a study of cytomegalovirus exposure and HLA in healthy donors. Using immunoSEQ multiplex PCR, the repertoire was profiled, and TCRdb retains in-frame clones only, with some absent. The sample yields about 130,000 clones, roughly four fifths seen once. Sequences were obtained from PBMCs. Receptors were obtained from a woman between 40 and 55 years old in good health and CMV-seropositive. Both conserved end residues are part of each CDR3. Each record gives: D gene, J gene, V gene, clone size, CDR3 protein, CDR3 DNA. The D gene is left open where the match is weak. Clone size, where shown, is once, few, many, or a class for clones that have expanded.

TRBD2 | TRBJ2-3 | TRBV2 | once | CASSETLAGGTDTQYF | TGTGCCAGCAGTGAGACCCTAGCGGGAGGGACAGATACGCAGTATTTT
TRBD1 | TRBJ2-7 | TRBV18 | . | CASSPPRTGFYEQYF | TGTGCCAGCTCACCCCCGCGGACAGGGTTCTACGAGCAGTACTTC
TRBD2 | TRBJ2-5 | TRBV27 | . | CASSSSKREWGTQYF | TGTGCCAGCAGTTCGAGTAAGCGGGAATGGGGGACCCAGTACTTC
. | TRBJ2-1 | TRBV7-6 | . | CASSLDTTGAYNEQFF | TGTGCCAGCAGCTTGGACACCACAGGTGCCTACAATGAGCAGTTCTTC
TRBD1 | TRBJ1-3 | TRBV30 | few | CAWSVQQGTSGNTIYF | TGTGCCTGGAGCGTTCAACAGGGGACATCTGGAAACACCATATATTTT
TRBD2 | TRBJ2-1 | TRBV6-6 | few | CASSPQSAGAYNEQFF | TGTGCCAGCAGTCCCCAATCAGCGGGGGCGTACAATGAGCAGTTCTTC
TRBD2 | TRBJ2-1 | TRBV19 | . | CASSVTGTRANEQFF | TGTGCCAGTAGTGTCACCGGGACTAGGGCCAATGAGCAGTTCTTC
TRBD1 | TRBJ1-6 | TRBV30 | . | CAWGGKAGGTSPLHF | TGTGCCTGGGGCGGTAAGGCAGGGGGGACTTCACCCCTCCACTTT
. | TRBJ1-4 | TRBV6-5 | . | CASSAPGTSNEKLFF | TGTGCCAGCAGTGCACCCGGGACAAGTAATGAAAAACTGTTTTTT
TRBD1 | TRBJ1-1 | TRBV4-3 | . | CASSQPTGGRGMNTEAFF | TGCGCCAGCAGCCAACCGACAGGGGGAAGAGGGATGAACACTGAAGCTTTCTTT
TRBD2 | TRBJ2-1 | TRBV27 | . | CASSLSSGGALVGDEQFF | TGTGCCAGCAGTTTATCTAGCGGGGGGGCCCTAGTCGGGGATGAGCAGTTCTTC
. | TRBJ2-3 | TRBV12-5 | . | CASAPGIQTYTDTQYF | TGTGCTAGTGCCCCCGGGATCCAGACTTACACAGATACGCAGTATTTT
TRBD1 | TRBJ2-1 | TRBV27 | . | CASSLSGTGYYNEQFF | TGTGCCAGCAGTTTATCCGGGACAGGCTACTACAATGAGCAGTTCTTC
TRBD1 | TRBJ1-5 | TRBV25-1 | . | CASSDSRQGGNQPQHF | TGTGCCAGCAGTGATTCCCGACAGGGCGGGAATCAGCCCCAGCATTTT
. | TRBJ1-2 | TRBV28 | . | CASSSGQGIYGYTF | TGTGCCAGCAGTTCAGGGCAGGGGATCTATGGCTACACCTTC
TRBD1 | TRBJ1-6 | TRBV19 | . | CASSDRGNSPLHF | TGTGCCAGTAGCGACAGGGGAAATTCACCCCTCCACTTT
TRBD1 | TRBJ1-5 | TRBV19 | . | CASCNPGQRNQPQHF | TGTGCCAGTTGTAACCCGGGACAGCGAAATCAGCCCCAGCATTTT
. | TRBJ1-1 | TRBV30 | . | CAWSAGALLRNTEAFF | TGTGCCTGGAGCGCGGGGGCGCTACTTCGAAACACTGAAGCTTTCTTT
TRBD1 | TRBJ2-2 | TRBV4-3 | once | CASSQDRGLGELFF | TGCGCCAGCAGCCAGGACAGGGGGCTGGGGGAGCTGTTTTTT
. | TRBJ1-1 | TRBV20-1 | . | CSAFQGTRAFF | TGCAGTGCGTTCCAGGGAACGCGAGCTTTCTTT
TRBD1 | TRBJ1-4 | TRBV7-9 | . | CASSLSGQGQKLFF | TGTGCCAGCAGCTTAAGTGGACAGGGACAAAAACTGTTTTTT
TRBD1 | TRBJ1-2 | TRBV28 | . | CASSLFSPRGNGYTF | TGTGCCAGCAGTTTATTCTCACCCAGGGGGAATGGCTACACCTTC